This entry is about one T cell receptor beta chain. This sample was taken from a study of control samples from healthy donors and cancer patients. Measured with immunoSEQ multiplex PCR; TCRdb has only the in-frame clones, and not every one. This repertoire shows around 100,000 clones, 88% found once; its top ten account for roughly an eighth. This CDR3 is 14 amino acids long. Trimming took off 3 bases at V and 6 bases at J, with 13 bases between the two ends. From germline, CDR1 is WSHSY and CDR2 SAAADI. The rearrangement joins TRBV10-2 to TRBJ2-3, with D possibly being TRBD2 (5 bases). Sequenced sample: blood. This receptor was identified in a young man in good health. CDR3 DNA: TGCGCCAGCAGTGATGTGGGAGTAAGGGATACGCAGTATTTT. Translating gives CASSDVGVRDTQYF.